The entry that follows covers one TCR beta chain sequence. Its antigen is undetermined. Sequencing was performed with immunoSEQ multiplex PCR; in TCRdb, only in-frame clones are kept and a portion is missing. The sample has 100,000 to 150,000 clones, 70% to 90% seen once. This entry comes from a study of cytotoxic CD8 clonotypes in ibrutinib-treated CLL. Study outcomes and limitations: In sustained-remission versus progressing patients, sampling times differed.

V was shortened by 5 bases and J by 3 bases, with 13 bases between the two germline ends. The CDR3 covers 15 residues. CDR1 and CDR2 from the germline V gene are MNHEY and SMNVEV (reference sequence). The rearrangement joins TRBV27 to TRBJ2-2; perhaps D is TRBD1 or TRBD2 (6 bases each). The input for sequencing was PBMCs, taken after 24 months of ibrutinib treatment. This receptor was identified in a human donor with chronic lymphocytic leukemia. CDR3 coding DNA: TGTGCCAGCAGTCCCACGGGGGCGGACACCGGGGAGCTGTTTTTT. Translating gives CASSPTGADTGELFF.